Presented here are 22 T cell receptor beta chains from one specimen sequenced in a study of T-cell memory formation after mild COVID-19. TCRdb itself ran the 5' RACE reads through MiXCR, one entry per CDR3 protein. The repertoire includes about 400,000 distinct CDR3 sequences, more than 15% of them detected once, and approximately 21% sits in the top ten. The sample consisted of PBMCs or a T cell subset sorted from them (not recorded which). These receptors all stem from a man aged 18-30 years who had mild COVID-19 (a few samples of this study predate the infection). Cell type and time point are not known.

This clonotype has just a few counts. The chain links TRBV4-1 to TRBJ1-1; tentatively, D is TRBD1 (6 bases). Trimming cost V 0 bases and J 5 bases, with 10 bases left between them. The CDR3 runs 14 residues. Per the germline V gene, CDR1 is MGHRA and CDR2 is YSYEKL. The CDR3: CASSQDVGGTEAFF. The CDR3 nucleotides read TGCGCCAGCAGCCAAGATGTAGGGGGTACTGAAGCTTTCTTT.

The chain has TRBV7-2 and TRBJ2-1; TRBD2 might be the D (5 bases). The CDR3 runs to 15 residues. Germline CDR1 SGHTA, CDR2 FQGNSA. Trimming took off 6 bases at V and 0 bases at J, with 12 bases between the two ends. The CDR3 DNA is TGTGCCAGCAGTTATACGGGGAGCTCCTACAATGAGCAGTTCTTC. Residues: CASSYTGSSYNEQFF.

The rearrangement links TRBV12-3 or TRBV12-4 to TRBJ1-5; a weak D match, TRBD1 (5 bases). CDR3 size: 15 residues. V lost 6 bases and J 1 base, leaving 13 bases between the germline ends. In DNA, the CDR3 is TGTGCCAGCAGCTGGGACGTGGGGAGCAATCAGCCCCAGCATTTT. It specifies CASSWDVGSNQPQHF.

This clonotype was seen a few times. CDR3 in DNA: TGTGCCAGCAGCCATAGGGGGACTGCTCGCACCTTC. Translated, it gives CASSHRGTARTF. The rearrangement links TRBV4-2 to TRBJ1-2; tentative D call: TRBD1 (6 bases). The CDR3 covers 12 residues. Germline-derived CDR1 and CDR2 are LGHNA and YNFKEQ. Trimming shortened V by 3 bases and J by 13 bases, and 15 bases separated the two germline ends.

This clonotype was detected only a few times. This chain joins TRBV24-1 and TRBJ2-3; 8 bases are a match to TRBD2. This CDR3 spans 15 amino acids. Germline assignment: CDR1 KGHDR and CDR2 SFDVKD. V dropped 4 bases and J dropped 4; count of bases not matched to a gene: 6. For the CDR3, the DNA is TGTGCCACCAGTGAAGAGACTAGCGCCGCAGATACGCAGTATTTT. It encodes CATSEETSAADTQYF.

The table lists this clonotype with many counts. The chain is built from TRBV20-1 and TRBJ1-1; perhaps TRBD1 as D (6 bases). Per germline, CDR1 DFQATT and CDR2 SNEGSKA (reference sequence). V was shortened by 3 bases and J by 1 base, with 12 bases between the two germline ends. The CDR3 is 14 amino acids. The CDR3 nucleotides are TGCAGTGCTAGTCACAGGGAATCGAACACTGAAGCTTTCTTT. This codes for CSASHRESNTEAFF.

This clonotype occurred many times. J is TRBJ2-3 and V is TRBV7-2; the match to TRBD1 covers 7 bases. Germline trimming cut 6 bases from V and 4 bases from J; bases unmatched to any gene: 10. The CDR3 spans 15 residues. Germline CDR1 is SGHTA and CDR2 is FQGNSA. This CDR3 reads CASSETRGTADTQYF. DNA for the CDR3: TGTGCCAGCAGTGAGACCAGGGGGACCGCAGATACGCAGTATTTT.

The chain uses TRBV29-1 and TRBJ1-2; D may be TRBD1 (5 bases). Trimming took off 4 bases at V and 6 bases at J, with 9 bases between the two ends. The germline CDR1 and CDR2 sequences are SQVTM and ANQGSEA. The length of the CDR3 is 11 residues. CDR3 amino acids: CSVGGNHGYTF. The CDR3 DNA follows: TGCAGCGTTGGGGGCAACCATGGCTACACCTTC.

This clonotype has more than one count but fewer than ten. The chain couples TRBV11-2 to TRBJ2-1; the D gene is possibly TRBD2 (5 bases). The CDR3 totals 15 residues. Germline V lookup: CDR1 SGHAT, CDR2 FQNNGV. V was cut by 6 bases and J by 0 bases, with 12 bases left in between. This chain's CDR3 is CASSSRRDSYNEQFF. The CDR3 bases are TGTGCCAGCAGTTCCCGCCGGGACTCCTACAATGAGCAGTTCTTC.

V and J are TRBV10-1 and TRBJ2-7; 8 nucleotides match TRBD2. The J segment lost 2 bases and the V segment lost 3 bases, leaving 12 bases of the junction unmatched. Germline CDR1 WNHNN, CDR2 SYGVQD (reference sequence). The CDR3 extends over 17 amino acids. CDR3 coding DNA: TGCGCCAGCAGTGATCCCCTCCCCGGGGGGGCGACCTACGAGCAGTACTTC. Translation: CASSDPLPGGATYEQYF.

The rearrangement links TRBV10-2 to TRBJ2-4; D unresolved. V lost 10 bases and J lost 5, with 12 bases in between. CDR1 is WSHSY and CDR2 is SAAADI in the germline V gene. The CDR3 contains 12 residues. CDR3 nucleotide sequence: TGCGCCACCGCAGGCCCCGAAAACATTCAGTACTTC. This gives the protein CATAGPENIQYF.

This clonotype has ten or more counts. The rearrangement links TRBV5-1 to TRBJ1-1, with D uncertain. Trimming stripped 6 bases from V and 4 bases from J, with 22 bases between. Germline V gene lookup returns CDR1 SGHRS and CDR2 YFSETQ. This CDR3 spans 16 amino acids. Here the CDR3 DNA reads TGCGCCAGCAAGGTGAGGTTGGAAGGCTGGGGCACTGAAGCTTTCTTT. Its translation: CASKVRLEGWGTEAFF.

The table lists this clonotype with many counts. The rearrangement joins TRBV5-1 to TRBJ2-3; D ambiguous. Germline-derived CDR1 and CDR2 are SGHRS and YFSETQ. The CDR3 covers 14 residues. V dropped 0 bases and J dropped 1 base, with 6 bases sitting between them. DNA for the CDR3: TGCGCCAGCAGCTTGGGCCTCGGCACAGATACGCAGTATTTT. It encodes CASSLGLGTDTQYF.

This clonotype occurred a few times. J is TRBJ1-4 and V is TRBV7-9, with D unclear. CDR1 and CDR2 (germline): SEHNR, FQNEAQ (reference sequence). The ends were cut back, 0 bases at V and 0 bases at J, with 11 bases in the middle. This CDR3 has 17 residues. CDR3 protein: CASSLAVSVATNEKLFF. DNA for the CDR3: TGTGCCAGCAGCTTAGCGGTTTCGGTTGCAACTAATGAAAAACTGTTTTTT.

V is TRBV7-8 and J is TRBJ2-7; 7 positions agree with TRBD1. Looked up from germline, CDR1 is SGHVS and CDR2 is FQNEAQ. The CDR3 has 14 residues. V dropped 5 bases and J dropped 5; count of bases not matched to a gene: 9. The CDR3 DNA reads as TGTGCCAGCAGCCGTGACAGGGTCCCCCACGAGCAGTACGTC. This sequence encodes CASSRDRVPHEQYV.

The chain couples TRBV6-2 or TRBV6-3 to TRBJ2-2, with TRBD1 matching 9 bases. Looked up from germline, CDR1 is MNHEY and CDR2 is SVGEGT. This CDR3 spans 18 amino acids. V lost 6 bases, J lost 6 bases, and 17 bases stayed unmatched. The CDR3 coding sequence is TGTGCCAGCAGCATTTTTACAGGGGGCATTTCTACCGCCGGGGAGCTGTTTTTT. It translates to CASSIFTGGISTAGELFF.

This clonotype was counted ten times or more. This chain links TRBV12-3 or TRBV12-4 with TRBJ2-2; TRBD2 matches at 7 bases. V gave up 8 bases and J gave up 6 bases; unmatched junction bases: 3. The CDR3 totals 12 residues. CDR3 amino acids: CASDGGAGELFF. For the CDR3, the DNA is TGTGCCAGCGATGGGGGGGCCGGGGAGCTGTTTTTT.

This clonotype was counted a few times. V gene TRBV20-1 combines with J gene TRBJ2-1; 8 bases fit TRBD2. Germline V gives CDR1 DFQATT, CDR2 SNEGSKA (reference sequence). This CDR3 is 13 amino acids long. The J segment lost 3 bases and the V segment lost 6 bases, leaving 4 bases of the junction unmatched. The CDR3 region is CSALAGLYNEQFF. CDR3 nucleotides: TGCAGTGCCCTAGCGGGCCTCTACAATGAGCAGTTCTTC.

The chain is built from TRBV7-8 and TRBJ2-4; TRBD1 might be the D (6 bases). The CDR3 runs to 18 residues. CDR1 SGHVS and CDR2 FQNEAQ come from the germline V gene. V was clipped by 4 bases and J by 7 bases, with 26 bases between them. CDR3 region: CASSSRPLNREQWNIQYF. The DNA of the CDR3 is TGTGCCAGCAGCTCCCGGCCACTGAACAGGGAGCAATGGAACATTCAGTACTTC.

This sequence joins TRBV27 and TRBJ1-2, with D unclear. This CDR3 spans 13 amino acids. Germline V gene data show CDR1 as MNHEY and CDR2 as SMNVEV (reference sequence). Trimming shortened V by 3 bases and J by 10 bases, and 15 bases separated the two germline ends. The CDR3 region has the DNA TGTGCCAGCAGTTTTCACACCCTTAGGGACTACACCTTC. It encodes CASSFHTLRDYTF.

The DNA for the CDR3 is TGTGCCAGCAGCCTAAAGGACCCGAACACTGAAGCTTTCTTT. This encodes CASSLKDPNTEAFF. The V and J genes are TRBV7-9 and TRBJ1-1; D call uncertain. Germline V lookup: CDR1 SEHNR, CDR2 FQNEAQ (reference sequence). This CDR3 has 14 residues. Trimming took 5 bases from V and 1 from J, leaving 11 bases between them.

This clonotype has only a few counts. V usage is TRBV12-3 or TRBV12-4 and J usage is TRBJ1-1; no clear D gene. The CDR3 extends over 14 amino acids. Trimming left V 3 bases short and J 8 bases short, with 16 bases between. CDR3 coding DNA: TGTGCCAGCAGTTTCCGATTTGGGGTAACCGAAGCTTTCTTT. This encodes CASSFRFGVTEAFF.